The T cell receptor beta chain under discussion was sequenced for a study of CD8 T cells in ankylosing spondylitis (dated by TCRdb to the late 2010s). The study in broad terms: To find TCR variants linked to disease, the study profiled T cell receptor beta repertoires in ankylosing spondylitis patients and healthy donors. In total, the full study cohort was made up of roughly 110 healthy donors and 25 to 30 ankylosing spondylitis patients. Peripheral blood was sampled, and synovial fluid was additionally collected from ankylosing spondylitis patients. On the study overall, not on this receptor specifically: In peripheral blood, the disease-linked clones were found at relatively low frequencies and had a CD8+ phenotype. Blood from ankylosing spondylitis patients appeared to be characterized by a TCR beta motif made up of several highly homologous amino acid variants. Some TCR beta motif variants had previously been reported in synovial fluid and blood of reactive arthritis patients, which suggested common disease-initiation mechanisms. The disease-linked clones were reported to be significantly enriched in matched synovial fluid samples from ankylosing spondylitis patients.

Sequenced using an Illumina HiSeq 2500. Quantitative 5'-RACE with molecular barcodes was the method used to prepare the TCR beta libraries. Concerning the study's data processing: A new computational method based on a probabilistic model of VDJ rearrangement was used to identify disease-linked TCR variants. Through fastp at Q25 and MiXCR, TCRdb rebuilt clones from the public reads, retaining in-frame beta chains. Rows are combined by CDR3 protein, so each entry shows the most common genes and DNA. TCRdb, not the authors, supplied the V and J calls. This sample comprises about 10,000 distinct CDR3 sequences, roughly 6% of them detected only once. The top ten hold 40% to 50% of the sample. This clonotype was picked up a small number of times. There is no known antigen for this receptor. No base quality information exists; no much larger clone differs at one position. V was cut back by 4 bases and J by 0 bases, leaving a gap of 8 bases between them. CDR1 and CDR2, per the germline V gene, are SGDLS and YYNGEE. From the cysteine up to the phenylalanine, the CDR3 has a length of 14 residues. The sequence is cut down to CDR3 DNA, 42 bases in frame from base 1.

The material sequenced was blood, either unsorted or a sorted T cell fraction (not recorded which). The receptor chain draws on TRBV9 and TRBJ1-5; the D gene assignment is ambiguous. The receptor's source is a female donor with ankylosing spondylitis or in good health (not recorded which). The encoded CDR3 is CASSRENSNQPQHF. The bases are TGTGCCAGCAGCCGCGAGAATAGCAATCAGCCCCAGCATTTT.